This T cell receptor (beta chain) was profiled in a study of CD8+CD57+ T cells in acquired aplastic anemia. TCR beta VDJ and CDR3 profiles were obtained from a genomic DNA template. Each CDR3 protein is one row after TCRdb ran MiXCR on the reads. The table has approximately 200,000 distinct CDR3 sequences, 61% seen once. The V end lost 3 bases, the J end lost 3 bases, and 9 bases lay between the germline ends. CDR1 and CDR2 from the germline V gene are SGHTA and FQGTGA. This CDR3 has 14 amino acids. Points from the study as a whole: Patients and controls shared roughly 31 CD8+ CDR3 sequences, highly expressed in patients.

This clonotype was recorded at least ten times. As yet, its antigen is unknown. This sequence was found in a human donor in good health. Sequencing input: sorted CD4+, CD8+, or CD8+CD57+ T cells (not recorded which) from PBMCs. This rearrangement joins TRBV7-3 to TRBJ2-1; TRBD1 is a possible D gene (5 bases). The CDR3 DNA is TGTGCCAGCAGCTTGCAGGGAATCTACAATGAGCAGTTCTTC. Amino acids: CASSLQGIYNEQFF.